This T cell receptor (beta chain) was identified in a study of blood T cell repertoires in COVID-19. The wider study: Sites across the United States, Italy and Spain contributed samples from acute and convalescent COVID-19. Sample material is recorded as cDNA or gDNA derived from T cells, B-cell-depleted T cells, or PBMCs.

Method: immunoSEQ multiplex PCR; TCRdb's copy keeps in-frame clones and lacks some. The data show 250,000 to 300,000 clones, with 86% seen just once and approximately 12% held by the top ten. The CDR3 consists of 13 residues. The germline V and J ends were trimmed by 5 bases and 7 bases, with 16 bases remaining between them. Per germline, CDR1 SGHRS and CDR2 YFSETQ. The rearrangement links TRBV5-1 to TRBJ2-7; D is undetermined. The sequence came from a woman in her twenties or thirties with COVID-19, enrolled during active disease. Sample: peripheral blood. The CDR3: CASRSAPVLEQYF. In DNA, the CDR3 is TGCGCCAGCAGATCTGCTCCGGTTTTGGAGCAGTACTTC.